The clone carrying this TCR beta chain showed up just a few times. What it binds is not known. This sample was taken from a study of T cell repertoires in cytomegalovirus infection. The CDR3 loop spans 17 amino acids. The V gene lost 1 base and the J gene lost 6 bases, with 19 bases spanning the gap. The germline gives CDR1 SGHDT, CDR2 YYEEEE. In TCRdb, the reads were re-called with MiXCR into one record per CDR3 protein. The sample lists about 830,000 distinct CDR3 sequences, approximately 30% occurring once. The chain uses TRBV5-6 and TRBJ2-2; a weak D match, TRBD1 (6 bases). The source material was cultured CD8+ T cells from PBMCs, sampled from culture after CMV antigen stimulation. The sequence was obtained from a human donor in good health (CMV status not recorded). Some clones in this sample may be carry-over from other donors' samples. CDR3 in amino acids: CASSLPGPRDKPGELFF. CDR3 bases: TGTGCCAGCAGCTTGCCGGGCCCCCGGGACAAACCCGGGGAGCTGTTTTTT.